Listed here are 31 T cell receptor beta chains from one sample, sequenced in a study of T cells expressing NK-cell markers. TCRdb re-called the 5' RACE reads, yielding one record per CDR3 amino acid sequence without DNA. This sample's table has hundreds of thousands of distinct CDR3 sequences. The sequenced sample was blood T cells: a sorted CD56 or NKG2C T cell subset, CD4+ or CD8+ T cells, or bulk PBMC T cells (not recorded which). These receptors were collected from a woman between 18 and 70 years old in good health.

This chain uses TRBV5-1 with TRBJ2-7; TCRdb's D call, TRBD2, is unchecked because there is no DNA. Germline assignment: CDR1 SGHRS and CDR2 YFSETQ. The CDR3 runs 14 residues. The CDR3 sequence is CASSWTSGEYEQYF.

V gene TRBV5-6 combines with J gene TRBJ2-3; TCRdb's assignment of TRBD1 cannot be checked, as there is no DNA. The CDR3 covers 14 residues. Germline assignment: CDR1 SGHDT and CDR2 YYEEEE. The chain's CDR3 is CASSPGQGVDTQYF.

The chain is built from TRBV6-1 and TRBJ1-2; TCRdb returns TRBD1, unconfirmable since there is no DNA. Per the germline V gene, CDR1 is MNHNS and CDR2 is SASEGT. The CDR3 sequence is 13 residues long. CDR3 residues: CASWDGINYGYTF.

CDR3 amino acids: CSVEGFAEAFF. This sequence joins TRBV29-1 and TRBJ1-1. CDR3 size: 11 residues. The germline V gene encodes CDR1 SQVTM and CDR2 ANQGSEA.

The V gene is TRBV18, the J gene TRBJ2-5. Germline CDR1 KGHSH, CDR2 LQKENI. The CDR3 has 14 amino acids. The CDR3: CASSPTTVGETQYF.

The CDR3 here is CASSLVSQGNGYTF. The gene calls are TRBV7-9 and TRBJ1-2; as DNA is missing, the TRBD1 call by TCRdb cannot be tested. CDR3 length: 14 amino acids. Per germline, CDR1 SEHNR and CDR2 FQNEAQ (reference sequence).

This sequence joins TRBV18 and TRBJ1-1. The CDR3 covers 14 residues. Germline CDR1 reads KGHSH; CDR2 reads LQKENI. CDR3 protein: CASSPPGANTEAFF.

The chain recombines TRBV15 with TRBJ1-2; TCRdb names TRBD1, which stays unverified in the absence of DNA. Germline V gives CDR1 LNHNV, CDR2 YYDKDF (reference sequence). This CDR3 is 14 amino acids long. Here the CDR3 reads CATSRDSGRGGYTF.

The CDR3 is CASSPASPNTEAFF. The gene calls are TRBV6-1 and TRBJ1-1. There are 14 residues in the CDR3. Germline-derived CDR1 and CDR2 are MNHNS and SASEGT.

The chain employs TRBV14 and TRBJ2-1; TCRdb outputs TRBD2, but without DNA this stays unchecked. Germline V CDR1 and CDR2: SGHDN, FVKESK. The CDR3 is 16 residues long. The CDR3 region is CASSPASGGTYNEQFF. Drawing the rest from reference TRBV14 and TRBJ2-1, the complete variable domain is EAGVTQFPSHSVIEKGQTVTLRCDPISGHDNLYWYRRVMGKEIKFLLHFVKESKQDESGMPNNRFLAERTGGTYSTLKVQPAELEDSGVYFCASSPASGGTYNEQFFGPGTRLTVL.

This rearrangement joins TRBV29-1 to TRBJ1-1; the D call of TRBD1 rests on TCRdb alone, since no DNA is present to check it. CDR3 size: 13 residues. Germline values: CDR1 SQVTM, CDR2 ANQGSEA. CDR3 in amino acids: CSVEMGHRGEAFF.

The chain employs TRBV20-1 and TRBJ2-1; TCRdb outputs TRBD1, but without DNA this stays unchecked. Per the germline V gene, CDR1 is DFQATT and CDR2 is SNEGSKA (reference sequence). This CDR3 has 14 residues. CDR3: CSAETGGVYNEQFF.

J is TRBJ2-1 and V is TRBV28; TCRdb selects TRBD2, and the lack of DNA leaves this call unchecked. This CDR3 region has 13 residues. Per the germline V gene, CDR1 is MDHEN and CDR2 is SYDVKM. This chain's CDR3 is CASRGLAGIGQFF. Complete variable domain (other parts from reference TRBV28 and TRBJ2-1): DVKVTQSSRYLVKRTGEKVFLECVQDMDHENMFWYRQDPGLGLRLIYFSYDVKMKEKGDIPEGYSVSREKKERFSLILESASTNQTSMYLCASRGLAGIGQFFGPGTRLTVL.

The genes are TRBV6-1 and TRBJ2-1; TCRdb indicates TRBD2, and absent DNA this call remains unverified. Germline V gene lookup returns CDR1 MNHNS and CDR2 SASEGT. The CDR3 extends over 18 amino acids. The CDR3: CASSLAGGPFFVGHEQFF.

This chain uses TRBV20-1 with TRBJ2-3. CDR1 and CDR2 from the germline V gene are DFQATT and SNEGSKA (reference sequence). The CDR3 is made up of 12 amino acids. This CDR3 reads CSARYSTDTQYF.

The chain couples TRBV9 to TRBJ2-5; as DNA is missing, the TRBD2 call by TCRdb cannot be tested. Germline CDR1 and CDR2: SGDLS and YYNGEE. The CDR3 is made up of 14 amino acids. CDR3 in amino acids: CASSTGLVQETQYF.

This chain links TRBV5-1 with TRBJ2-7; TCRdb's D call of TRBD1 is untestable without DNA. This CDR3 is 15 amino acids long. CDR1 and CDR2 (germline): SGHRS, YFSETQ. The CDR3 loop reads CASSLEGGQGYEQYF.

J is TRBJ2-3 and V is TRBV6-1; TCRdb designates TRBD2, a call that cannot be tested without DNA. Germline V lookup: CDR1 MNHNS, CDR2 SASEGT. The CDR3 consists of 16 residues. The CDR3 region is CASKGGMGTSTDTQYF.

The chain carries TRBV29-1 and TRBJ2-7; TCRdb calls TRBD1, which cannot be checked without DNA. The length of the CDR3 is 13 residues. Germline CDR1 reads SQVTM; CDR2 reads ANQGSEA. CDR3 amino acids: CSVAGGQYDEQYF.

This chain joins TRBV5-5 and TRBJ2-5; TCRdb proposes TRBD1, but this gene call is untestable without DNA. The germline CDR1 and CDR2 sequences are SGHKS and YYEKEE (reference sequence). CDR3 length: 15 amino acids. Here the CDR3 reads CASSFSGTDGETQYF.

This chain joins TRBV29-1 and TRBJ2-3; TCRdb calls TRBD1, which cannot be checked without DNA. CDR1 is SQVTM and CDR2 is ANQGSEA in the germline V gene. This CDR3 has 15 amino acids. CDR3 protein: CSVPRVGRGADTQYF.

The CDR3 loop is CASSQGTGHNEQFF. This chain joins TRBV4-3 and TRBJ2-1; absent DNA, TCRdb's TRBD1 call cannot be checked. CDR1 and CDR2 (germline): LGHNA, YSLEER. The length of the CDR3 is 14 residues.

The gene calls are TRBV7-2 and TRBJ2-1. The CDR3 has 14 amino acids. Germline V gene data show CDR1 as SGHTA and CDR2 as FQGNSA. The CDR3 spells CASSLSRLENEQFF.

The chain is built from TRBV7-8 and TRBJ2-1; TCRdb lists TRBD2, though no DNA is available to test this call. CDR1 is SGHVS and CDR2 is FQNEAQ in the germline V gene. The CDR3 sequence is 14 residues long. This CDR3 reads CASSLWTSNNEQFF.

The V and J genes are TRBV7-3 and TRBJ2-2; without DNA, the TCRdb call of TRBD1 cannot be checked. Looked up from germline, CDR1 is SGHTA and CDR2 is FQGTGA. CDR3 length: 14 residues. The CDR3 protein is CASKGTGITGELFF. Full variable domain (outside the CDR3, taken from reference TRBV7-3 and TRBJ2-2): GAGVSQTPSNKVTEKGKYVELRCDPISGHTALYWYRQSLGQGPEFLIYFQGTGAADDSGLPNDRFFAVRPEGSVSTLKIQRTERGDSAVYLCASKGTGITGELFFGEGSRLTVL.

The V call is TRBV20-1, the J call TRBJ2-4; the D gene TCRdb calls, TRBD2, cannot be checked with no DNA. Germline assignment: CDR1 DFQATT and CDR2 SNEGSKA (reference sequence). This CDR3 has 12 residues. The CDR3 sequence: CSAADRDFLLRF.

CDR3 loop: CSARKQPNQPQHF. V and J are TRBV20-1 and TRBJ1-5. This CDR3 region has 13 residues. Germline loops: CDR1 DFQATT, CDR2 SNEGSKA (reference sequence).

This rearrangement joins TRBV10-3 to TRBJ1-1; TCRdb's D gene call, TRBD1, goes unchecked for lack of DNA. This CDR3 contains 17 residues. The germline V gene encodes CDR1 ENHRY and CDR2 SYGVKD. The chain's CDR3 is CAISESGLGTGGPSAFF.

The genes are TRBV11-2 and TRBJ1-1. The germline V gene encodes CDR1 SGHAT and CDR2 FQNNGV. This CDR3 spans 15 amino acids. CDR3 protein: CASSPTRAANTEAFF.

The genes are TRBV6-5 and TRBJ1-2; lacking DNA, the TRBD1 call made by TCRdb goes unchecked. CDR1 and CDR2 from the germline V gene are MNHEY and SVGAGI. The CDR3 spans 14 residues. The CDR3 loop is CASSLGTGLWGYTF.

CDR3 in amino acids: CSARGSGGDTQYF. V gene TRBV20-1 combines with J gene TRBJ2-3. The CDR3 totals 13 residues. Per germline, CDR1 DFQATT and CDR2 SNEGSKA (reference sequence).